These T cell receptor beta chains were read from a single sample in a study of blood T cells in healthy people across ages. One entry per CDR3 protein, called by TCRdb with MiXCR from the 5' RACE reads. The repertoire holds over 1.5 million distinct CDR3 sequences, with about 50% as singletons. The sample consisted of blood. These receptors originate from a woman in her 40s in good health. CDR3s include the opening cysteine and the closing phenylalanine or tryptophan. Each record gives: D gene, clone size, J gene, V gene, CDR3 DNA, CDR3 protein. The D gene is left open where the match is weak. Size is omitted from some rows. Given values are once, few, many or a class for expanded clones.

NA | few | TRBJ2-7 | TRBV13 | TGTGCCAGCTTTGAGCGGTGCTGCTCCTACGAGCAGTACTTC | CASFERCCSYEQYF
TRBD2 | few | TRBJ2-3 | TRBV27 | TGTGCCAGCAGTTTAGGCCTAGCGGACCTTAGCACAGATACGCAGTATTTT | CASSLGLADLSTDTQYF
TRBD1 | NA | TRBJ1-2 | TRBV27 | TGTGCCAGCAGTCATCCCCAGGGGGCCGGCTATGGCTACACCTTC | CASSHPQGAGYGYTF
NA | NA | TRBJ2-1 | TRBV28 | TGTGCCACTGAACAGGGGCCAGCGGGCAATGAGCAGTTCTTC | CATEQGPAGNEQFF
NA | NA | TRBJ2-7 | TRBV20-1 | TGCAGTGCAAAGCGGCGGGGAAGCTCCTACGAGCAGTACTTC | CSAKRRGSSYEQYF
NA | few | TRBJ1-2 | TRBV24-1 | TGTGCCACCAGTTACCCAGGGAGCGGCTACACCTTC | CATSYPGSGYTF
TRBD1 | NA | TRBJ2-4 | TRBV5-1 | TGCGCCAGCAGCCAGACAGGGGATAGCTACAAAAACATTCAGTACTTC | CASSQTGDSYKNIQYF
TRBD2 | few | TRBJ2-7 | TRBV4-1 | TGCGCCAGCAGCCAAGGAGCTAGCGGGGTCAACTACGAGCAGTACTTC | CASSQGASGVNYEQYF
NA | NA | TRBJ2-7 | TRBV6-1 | TGTGCCAGCAGTGCCGTATATTCCGAGCAGTACTTC | CASSAVYSEQYF
NA | NA | TRBJ1-2 | TRBV9 | TGTGCCAGCAGCGTAAACGGGGGTATCTATGGCTACACCTTC | CASSVNGGIYGYTF
NA | few | TRBJ2-1 | TRBV4-1 | TGCGCCAGCAGCCAAGTGGCGAGGGGGTTGGATGAGCAGTTCTTC | CASSQVARGLDEQFF
TRBD1 | few | TRBJ1-4 | TRBV7-9 | TGTGCCAGCAGTTCAGTGGGACAGACTAATGAAAAACTGTTTTTT | CASSSVGQTNEKLFF
NA | NA | TRBJ2-5 | TRBV28 | TGTGCCAGCAGTTTATCCGGACAAAGCGCCTGGGGGACCCAGTACTTC | CASSLSGQSAWGTQYF
NA | NA | TRBJ2-7 | TRBV5-1 | TGCGCCAGCAGCCCTGGAGGTGGTTTCTACGAGCAGTACTTC | CASSPGGGFYEQYF
TRBD1 | many | TRBJ2-7 | TRBV12-3/TRBV12-4 | TGTGCCAGCAGTTTAAAGGGACAGTCCTACGAGCAGTACTTC | CASSLKGQSYEQYF
NA | NA | TRBJ2-3 | TRBV7-2 | TGTGCCAGCAGCTTAGATACGTCCAGTGCGCAGTATTTT | CASSLDTSSAQYF
TRBD1 | once | TRBJ2-2 | TRBV20-1 | TGCAGTGCTAGAGAATGGAAGGGGGCATTAACCGGGGAGCTGTTTTTT | CSAREWKGALTGELFF
TRBD1 | NA | TRBJ1-2 | TRBV13 | TGTGCCAGCAGCCCAGGGACAGTAGGTCCCTATGGCTACACCTTC | CASSPGTVGPYGYTF
NA | NA | TRBJ2-5 | TRBV29-1 | TGCAGCGTTGAAGGGGGGGAACTAGGGATCCAAGAGACCCAGTACTTC | CSVEGGELGIQETQYF
NA | NA | TRBJ2-5 | TRBV4-1 | TGCGCCAGCAGCCAAGGGCCAGGGACAGAGACCCAGTACTTC | CASSQGPGTETQYF
NA | NA | TRBJ1-1 | TRBV6-2/TRBV6-3 | TGTGCCAGCAGTCCGACACCCCAGGAGAACACTGAAGCTTTCTTT | CASSPTPQENTEAFF
NA | few | TRBJ1-2 | TRBV4-1 | TGCGCCAGCAGCATACTACCATCCCAACGGCTAAACTATGGCTACACCTTC | CASSILPSQRLNYGYTF
NA | NA | TRBJ2-3 | TRBV28 | TGTGCCAGCAGTTTGGGTGTGGACACCACAGATACGCAGTATTTT | CASSLGVDTTDTQYF
NA | NA | TRBJ2-7 | TRBV6-6 | TGTGCCAGCAGTTACGAGGTCAAGAGCTCCTACGAGCAGTACTTC | CASSYEVKSSYEQYF
NA | NA | TRBJ1-2 | TRBV12-3/TRBV12-4 | TGTGCCAGCAGTTTAGCCTCCGGGCCAGCTAACTATGGCTACACCTTC | CASSLASGPANYGYTF
TRBD1 | many | TRBJ2-5 | TRBV20-1 | TGCAGCGCTGGGGACAGCCAAGAGACCCAGTACTTC | CSAGDSQETQYF
TRBD1 | few | TRBJ2-1 | TRBV12-3/TRBV12-4 | TGTGCCAGTACCGGACAGGCCAATGAGCAGTTCTTC | CASTGQANEQFF
NA | few | TRBJ1-5 | TRBV20-1 | TGCAGTGCTAGAGATCGGCGAGGGGGAAGCAATCAGCCCCAGCATTTT | CSARDRRGGSNQPQHF
NA | NA | TRBJ1-1 | TRBV29-1 | TGCAGCGTTGCAGGGTCCCACGCTGAAGCTTTCTTT | CSVAGSHAEAFF
NA | NA | TRBJ1-5 | TRBV15 | TGTGCCACCAGCCGGATCAGGGAGGAGCCCCAGCATTTT | CATSRIREEPQHF
NA | NA | TRBJ2-5 | TRBV10-3 | TGTGCCATCAGTGAGGCTTCGGCGGCAGAGACCCAGTACTTC | CAISEASAAETQYF
NA | few | TRBJ2-1 | TRBV29-1 | TGCAGCGTTGAAGACTGGGCGGGGCGTGGGTATGAGCAGTTCTTC | CSVEDWAGRGYEQFF
NA | NA | TRBJ2-3 | TRBV29-1 | TGCAGCGTTGCGTTGGTCGATACGCAGTATTTT | CSVALVDTQYF
NA | NA | TRBJ2-7 | TRBV6-2/TRBV6-3 | TGTGCCAGCAGTTACTCGGAAGAGAAACCCGTCTACGAGCAGTACTTC | CASSYSEEKPVYEQYF
NA | NA | TRBJ2-5 | TRBV5-5 | TGTGCCAGCAGCTGGTGGAAAGAGACCCAGTACTTC | CASSWWKETQYF
NA | few | TRBJ2-3 | TRBV6-5 | TGTGCCAGCAGGGGAAGAACCCCCCTGGATACGCAGTATTTT | CASRGRTPLDTQYF
NA | few | TRBJ2-7 | TRBV27 | TGTGCCAGCGAAGGACGGCACGAGCAGTACTTC | CASEGRHEQYF
NA | NA | TRBJ2-3 | TRBV11-2 | TGTGCCAGCAGCTTAGGTCGGGACTCCGGCGCAGATACGCAGTATTTT | CASSLGRDSGADTQYF
TRBD2 | NA | TRBJ2-7 | TRBV7-2 | TGTGCCAGCAGCTTAGCGGCAACTAGCGGGGGGGCTTCCTACAATGAGCAGTACTTC | CASSLAATSGGASYNEQYF
NA | NA | TRBJ2-7 | TRBV27 | TGTGCCAGCAGCCCCTACGCCTCCTACGAGCAGTACTTC | CASSPYASYEQYF
NA | NA | TRBJ2-7 | TRBV7-2 | TGTGCCAGCAGCTCATCCAACGGTAATTCCTACGAGCAGTACTTC | CASSSSNGNSYEQYF
NA | NA | TRBJ2-7 | TRBV28 | TGTGCCAGCAGGCCCAGGGCACACGAGCAGTACTTC | CASRPRAHEQYF
NA | NA | TRBJ2-1 | TRBV9 | TGTGCCAGCAGCGTAGGATCTGCGGGGGCCAGCCATGAGCAGTTCTTC | CASSVGSAGASHEQFF
TRBD1 | NA | TRBJ1-1 | TRBV27 | TGTGCCAGCAGTTTTGGGACAGGGCCAATGAACACTGAAGCTTTCTTT | CASSFGTGPMNTEAFF
NA | NA | TRBJ2-3 | TRBV6-2/TRBV6-3 | TGTGCCAGCAGACTACAGGGTTGGACAGATACGCAGTATTTT | CASRLQGWTDTQYF
NA | NA | TRBJ2-1 | TRBV9 | TGTGCCAGCAGCGTAGTAGGGTTCGGGGGGCCCAAAGGCAATGAGCAGTTCTTC | CASSVVGFGGPKGNEQFF
TRBD2 | NA | TRBJ2-7 | TRBV28 | TGTGCCAGCAGTATTCGGGGACTAGCGGGGCCGGGCACCTACGAGCAGTACTTC | CASSIRGLAGPGTYEQYF
NA | NA | TRBJ2-5 | TRBV20-1 | TGCAGTGCCGCAGTTACAATACAAGAGACCCAGTACTTC | CSAAVTIQETQYF
NA | NA | TRBJ2-7 | TRBV11-2 | TGTGCCAGCAGCTCTTACAAAGGGGGACTGAGCTCCTACAATGAGCAGTACTTC | CASSSYKGGLSSYNEQYF
NA | NA | TRBJ2-1 | TRBV25-1 | TGTGCCAGCAGTGACCGGGACAGCGGGAACTACGAGCAGTTCTTC | CASSDRDSGNYEQFF
NA | few | TRBJ1-1 | TRBV7-2 | TGTGCCAGCAGCTTGATGGGGCGTCGGACTGAAGCTTTCTTT | CASSLMGRRTEAFF
NA | NA | TRBJ1-4 | TRBV9 | TGTGCCAGCAGTGTGTCCGGGACGGGTAATGAAAAACTGTTTTTT | CASSVSGTGNEKLFF
NA | few | TRBJ1-1 | TRBV5-1 | TGCGCCAGCAGCTTGGGGCCCACCTTGAACACTGAAGCTTTCTTT | CASSLGPTLNTEAFF
NA | few | TRBJ2-1 | TRBV5-1 | TGCGCCAGCAGCTTGGAGGGCGGGGGCGGCCTCTCCTACAATGAGCAGTTCTTC | CASSLEGGGGLSYNEQFF